This TCR beta chain derives from a study of blood T cells in healthy people across ages. The draw of peripheral blood yielded ten milliliters from each donor. This clonotype has ten or more counts. Its cognate antigen is unknown. Study-wide findings and caveats: Age brought a roughly linear fall in TCR beta diversity measured per million T cells.

The length of the CDR3 is 16 residues. Trimming removed 7 bases at V and 8 bases at J, with 24 bases between. The germline gives CDR1 MNHNY, CDR2 SVGAGI (reference sequence). The authors ran a second PCR of roughly 6 to 11 cycles using a sample-barcoded 5' primer and a J-beta primer mix. One entry per CDR3 protein, called by TCRdb with MiXCR from the 5' RACE reads. The table shows roughly 680,000 distinct CDR3 sequences, with more than 45% occurring only once. The TCR was taken from a woman of 80 years or more in good health. V and J are TRBV6-6 and TRBJ2-1; D is perhaps TRBD1 (6 bases). The sequencing sample was made of blood. CDR3 coding DNA: TGTGCCAGCACCAGAAATGGTTATTGGGGGCCCGATGAGCAGTTCTTC. Translated, it gives CASTRNGYWGPDEQFF.